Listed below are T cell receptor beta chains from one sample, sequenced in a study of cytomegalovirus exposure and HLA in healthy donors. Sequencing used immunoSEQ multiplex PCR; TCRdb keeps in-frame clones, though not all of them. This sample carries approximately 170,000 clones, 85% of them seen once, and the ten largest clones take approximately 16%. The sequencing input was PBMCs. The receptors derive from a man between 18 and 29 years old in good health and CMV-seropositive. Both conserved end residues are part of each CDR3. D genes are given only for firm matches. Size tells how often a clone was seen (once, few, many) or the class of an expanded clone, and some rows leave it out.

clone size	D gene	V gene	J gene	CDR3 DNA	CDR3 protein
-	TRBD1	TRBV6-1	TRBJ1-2	TGTGCCAGCCCCCGGACAGGGAGCGATCTCTATGGCTACACCTTC	CASPRTGSDLYGYTF
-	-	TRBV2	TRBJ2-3	TGTGCCAGCAGTCCAGGACAGTTTGTGGATACGCAGTATTTT	CASSPGQFVDTQYF
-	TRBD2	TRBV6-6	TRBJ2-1	TGTGCCACTGGAACCGGGACTAGCGGGAGTGGGAATGAGCAGTTCTTC	CATGTGTSGSGNEQFF
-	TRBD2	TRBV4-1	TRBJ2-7	TGCGCCAGCAGCCAAGTCGACGGGCGGGAGGGGTACGAGCAGTACTTC	CASSQVDGREGYEQYF
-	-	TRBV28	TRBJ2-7	TGTGCCAGCAGCTCGGGGCAGGGGAGTGAAGCCGAGCAGTACTTC	CASSSGQGSEAEQYF
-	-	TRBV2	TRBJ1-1	TGTGCCAGCAGTTACCTGGGAGGCACCAACACTGAAGCTTTCTTT	CASSYLGGTNTEAFF
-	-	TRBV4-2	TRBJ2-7	TGTGCCAGCAGCCAAGCCGCGGGGGCACGGGAGCAGTACTTC	CASSQAAGAREQYF
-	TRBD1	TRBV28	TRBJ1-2	TGTGCCAGCAGTCCCCAGGGGGGCCTTAACTATGGCTACACCTTC	CASSPQGGLNYGYTF
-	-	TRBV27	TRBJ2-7	TGTGCCAGCAGTTTATTTGGTGGGAGAGGGTACGAGCAGTACTTC	CASSLFGGRGYEQYF
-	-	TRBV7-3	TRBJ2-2	TGTGCCAGCAGCTTAACGTATAGGGAGGGGGAAGGGTCGGACACCGGGGAGCTGTTTTTT	CASSLTYREGEGSDTGELFF
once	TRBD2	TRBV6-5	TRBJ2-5	TGTGCCAGCAGTCGGCTAGCGGGGGGGCCTGAGACCCAGTACTTC	CASSRLAGGPETQYF
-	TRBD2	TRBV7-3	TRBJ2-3	TGTGCCAGCAGCTTAGGACTAGCGGCCGATACGCAGTATTTT	CASSLGLAADTQYF
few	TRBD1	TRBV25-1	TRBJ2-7	TGTGCCAGCAGTGACGGACAGGGGCTCCTGAGGCAGTACTTC	CASSDGQGLLRQYF
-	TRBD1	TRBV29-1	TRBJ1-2	TGCAGCGTTGAAGACAGAGACAGGGGATGGGTTGGTTATGGCTACACCTTC	CSVEDRDRGWVGYGYTF
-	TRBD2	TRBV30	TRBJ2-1	TGTGCCTGGAGCCCGGAGAGCGGGAGGGTCCTCAATGAGCAGTTCTTC	CAWSPESGRVLNEQFF
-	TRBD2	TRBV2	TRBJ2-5	TGTGCCAGCAGTGAATGGCGGCTAGCGGGAGAGGGTCAAGAGACCCAGTACTTC	CASSEWRLAGEGQETQYF
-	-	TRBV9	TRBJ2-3	TGTGCCAGCAGCGTACGAGGGGGAACAGATACGCAGTATTTT	CASSVRGGTDTQYF
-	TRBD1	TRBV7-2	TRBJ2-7	TGTGCCAGCAGCTCGCGGGACAGGGTCTACGAGCAGTACTTC	CASSSRDRVYEQYF
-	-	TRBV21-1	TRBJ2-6	TGTGCCGTCAGAATCTCTGGGGCCAACGTCCTGACTTTC	CAVRISGANVLTF
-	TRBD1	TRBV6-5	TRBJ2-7	TGTGCCAGCAGTCCGACAGGGGGCTTGGGGGAGCAGTACTTC	CASSPTGGLGEQYF
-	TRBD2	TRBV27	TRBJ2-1	TGTGCCAGCAGTCAAACTAGCGGGGGGGCCGAGGGGCAGTTCTTC	CASSQTSGGAEGQFF
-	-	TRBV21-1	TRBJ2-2	TGTGCCAGCATCCCCGCCGGGACGTCCGGGACTAGCGGGAGAACCGGGGAGCTGTTTTTT	CASIPAGTSGTSGRTGELFF
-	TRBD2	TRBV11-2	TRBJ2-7	TGTGCCAGCAGCCCGTTAGCGGGAGGCCCCCCCTACGAGCAGTACTTC	CASSPLAGGPPYEQYF
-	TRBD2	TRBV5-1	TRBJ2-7	TGCGCCAGCAGCTTGGGGGGACTAGCGGGAGTGAGGGGCGAGCAGTACTTC	CASSLGGLAGVRGEQYF
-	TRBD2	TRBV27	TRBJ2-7	TGTGCCAGCAGTTTCACGGCTAGCGGGAGTTACGAGCAGTACTTC	CASSFTASGSYEQYF
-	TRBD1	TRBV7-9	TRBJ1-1	TGTGCCAGCAGCTCAGGGACAGGGGACGGCACTGAAGCTTTCTTT	CASSSGTGDGTEAFF
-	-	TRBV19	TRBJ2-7	TGTGCCAGCGGCCTCCCAGGGGGGTACGAGCAGTACTTC	CASGLPGGYEQYF
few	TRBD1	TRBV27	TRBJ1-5	TGTGCCAGCAGTCTTACAGGGGAGCGACAGCCCCAGCATTTT	CASSLTGERQPQHF
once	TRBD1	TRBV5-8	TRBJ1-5	TGTGCCAGCAGCTGGGGGGTAGGGGGCACTGATCAGCCCCAGCATTTT	CASSWGVGGTDQPQHF
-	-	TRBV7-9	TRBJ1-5	TGTGCCAGCAGCTTAGGGGGGGGTCAGCCCCAGCATTTT	CASSLGGGQPQHF
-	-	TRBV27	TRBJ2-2	TGTGCCAGCAGTTTAAGGGCGACAGGGAGGACCGGGGAGCTGTTTTTT	CASSLRATGRTGELFF
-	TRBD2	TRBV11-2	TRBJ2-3	TGTGCCAGCAGCTGGAGCGGGGGCTCCGATACGCAGTATTTT	CASSWSGGSDTQYF
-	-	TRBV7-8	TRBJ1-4	TGTGCCAGCAGCTTCGGTGTAGCGGGTAATGAAAAACTGTTTTTT	CASSFGVAGNEKLFF
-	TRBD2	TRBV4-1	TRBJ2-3	TGCGCCAGCAGCCCCCTAGGACTAGCGGAGTACACAGATACGCAGTATTTT	CASSPLGLAEYTDTQYF
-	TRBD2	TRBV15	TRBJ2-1	TGTGCCACCAGCAATAGGCGGGAGGGCCCCAACAATGAGCAGTTCTTC	CATSNRREGPNNEQFF
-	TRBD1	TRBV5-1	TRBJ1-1	TGCGCCAGCAGTCGACAGGGGGCTCACACTGAAGCTTTCTTT	CASSRQGAHTEAFF
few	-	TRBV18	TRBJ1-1	TGTGCCAGCTCACCGGCCGACACTGAAGCTTTCTTT	CASSPADTEAFF
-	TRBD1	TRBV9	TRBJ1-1	TGTGCCAGCAGCCGGTCGGGACAGCTGAACACTGAAGCTTTCTTT	CASSRSGQLNTEAFF
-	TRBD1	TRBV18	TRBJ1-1	TGTGCCAGCTCACCCGCAGATACAGGGGACACTGAAGCTTTCTTT	CASSPADTGDTEAFF
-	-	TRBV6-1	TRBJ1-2	TGTGCCAGCAGTGAGGGCAGGGCCGGTACTAACTATGGCTACACCTTC	CASSEGRAGTNYGYTF
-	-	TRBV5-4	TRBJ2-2	TGTGCCAGCAGCAGCAAGCAGGGAACCGGGGAGCTGTTTTTT	CASSSKQGTGELFF
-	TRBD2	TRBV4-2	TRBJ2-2	TGTGCCAGCAGCCAAGATGAGCTAGCGGGGGCGTCCGGGGAGCTGTTTTTT	CASSQDELAGASGELFF
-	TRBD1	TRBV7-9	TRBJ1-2	TGTGCCAGCAGCCTAATGCCCCCGGGACAGGGGCATACTAACTATGGCTACACCTTC	CASSLMPPGQGHTNYGYTF
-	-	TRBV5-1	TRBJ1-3	TGCGCCAGCAGCTCAGGGTCCCCTGGAAACACCATATATTTT	CASSSGSPGNTIYF
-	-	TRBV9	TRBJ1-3	TGTGCCAGCAGCGGGACACAGGGTGGAGGAAACACCATATATTTT	CASSGTQGGGNTIYF
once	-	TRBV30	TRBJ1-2	TGTGCCTGGAACGTCCCCCATCGACATAACTATGGCTACACCTTC	CAWNVPHRHNYGYTF
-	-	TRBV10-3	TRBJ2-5	TGTGCCATCAGTGATGATGATACAGGATCCGGGGAGACCCAGTACTTC	CAISDDDTGSGETQYF
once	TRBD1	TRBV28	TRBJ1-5	TGTGCCAGCCTCCTGGGGGGACAGAACCATCAGCCCCAGCATTTT	CASLLGGQNHQPQHF